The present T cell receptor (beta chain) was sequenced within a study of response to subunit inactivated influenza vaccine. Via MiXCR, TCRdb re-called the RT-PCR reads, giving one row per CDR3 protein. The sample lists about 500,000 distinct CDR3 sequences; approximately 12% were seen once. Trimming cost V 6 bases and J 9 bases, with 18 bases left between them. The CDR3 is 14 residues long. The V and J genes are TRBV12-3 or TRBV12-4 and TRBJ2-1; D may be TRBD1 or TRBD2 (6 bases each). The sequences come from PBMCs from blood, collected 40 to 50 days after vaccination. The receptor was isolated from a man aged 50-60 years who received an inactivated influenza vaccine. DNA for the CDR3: TGTGCCAGCAGCAATACCCCGGGGGCGGGTGAGCAGTTCTTC. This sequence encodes CASSNTPGAGEQFF.